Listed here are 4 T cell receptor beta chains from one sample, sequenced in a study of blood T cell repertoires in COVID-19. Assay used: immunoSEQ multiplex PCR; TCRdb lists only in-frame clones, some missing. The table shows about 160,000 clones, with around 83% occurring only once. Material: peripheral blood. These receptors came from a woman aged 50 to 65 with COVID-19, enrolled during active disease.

The CDR3 here is CASSLAGGLDTQYF. The CDR3 DNA sequence: TGTGCCAGCAGCTTAGCAGGTGGGCTAGATACGCAGTATTTT. The J gene is TRBJ2-3, the V gene TRBV7-9; D unclear. CDR1 is SEHNR, CDR2 FQNEAQ, per germline (reference sequence). The CDR3 consists of 14 residues. Trimming took 0 bases from V and 5 from J, leaving 9 bases between them.

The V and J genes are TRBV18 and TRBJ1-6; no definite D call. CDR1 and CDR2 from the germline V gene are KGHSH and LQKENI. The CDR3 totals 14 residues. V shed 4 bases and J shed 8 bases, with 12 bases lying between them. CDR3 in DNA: TGTGCCAGCTCACTAAATAGCGCGGATTCACCCCTCCACTTT. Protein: CASSLNSADSPLHF.

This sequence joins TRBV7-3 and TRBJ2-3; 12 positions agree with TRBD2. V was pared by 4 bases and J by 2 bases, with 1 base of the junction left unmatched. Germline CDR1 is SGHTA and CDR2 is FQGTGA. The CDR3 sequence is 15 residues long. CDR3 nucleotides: TGTGCCAGCAGCTGGACTAGCGGGGACACAGATACGCAGTATTTT. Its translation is CASSWTSGDTDTQYF.

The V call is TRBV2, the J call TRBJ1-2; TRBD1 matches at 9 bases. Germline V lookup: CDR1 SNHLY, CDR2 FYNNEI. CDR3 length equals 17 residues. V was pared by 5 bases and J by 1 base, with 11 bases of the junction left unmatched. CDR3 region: CASSFPGQGPFNYGYTF. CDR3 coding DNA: TGTGCCAGCAGTTTCCCGGGACAGGGTCCCTTTAACTATGGCTACACCTTC.